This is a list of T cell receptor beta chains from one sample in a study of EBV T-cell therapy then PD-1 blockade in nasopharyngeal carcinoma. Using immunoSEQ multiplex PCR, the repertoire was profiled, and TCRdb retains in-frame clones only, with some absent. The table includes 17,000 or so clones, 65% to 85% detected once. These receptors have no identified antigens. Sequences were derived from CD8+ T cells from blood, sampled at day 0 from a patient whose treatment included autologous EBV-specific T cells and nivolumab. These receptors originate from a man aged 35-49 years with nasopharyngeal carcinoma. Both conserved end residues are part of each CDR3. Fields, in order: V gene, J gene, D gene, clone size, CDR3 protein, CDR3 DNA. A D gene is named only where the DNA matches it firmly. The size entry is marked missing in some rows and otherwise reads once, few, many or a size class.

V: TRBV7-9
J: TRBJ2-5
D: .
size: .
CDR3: CASSLGRAGASLWTQYF
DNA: TGTGCCAGCAGCTTAGGTCGGGCGGGGGCCTCTCTGTGGACCCAGTACTTC

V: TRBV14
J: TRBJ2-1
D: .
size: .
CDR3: CASSQDDWEQFF
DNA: TGTGCCAGCAGCCAAGACGACTGGGAGCAGTTCTTC

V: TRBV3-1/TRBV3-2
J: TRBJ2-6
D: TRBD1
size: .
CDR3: CASSQASGTGSTGANVLTF
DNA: TGTGCCAGCAGCCAGGCGTCCGGGACAGGGTCAACTGGGGCCAACGTCCTGACTTTC

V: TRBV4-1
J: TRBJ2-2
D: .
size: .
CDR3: CASSRLGQTNTGELFF
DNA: TGCGCCAGCAGCCGCCTCGGACAGACGAACACCGGGGAGCTGTTTTTT

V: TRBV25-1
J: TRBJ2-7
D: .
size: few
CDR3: CASSEGSTYEQYF
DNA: TGTGCCAGCAGTGAAGGGTCAACCTACGAGCAGTACTTC

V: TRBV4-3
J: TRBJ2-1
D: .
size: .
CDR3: CASSRHSEGEQFF
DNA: TGCGCCAGCAGCAGGCACTCGGAGGGTGAGCAGTTCTTC

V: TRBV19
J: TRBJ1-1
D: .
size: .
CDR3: CASSTGEQIRRYTEAFF
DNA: TGTGCCAGTAGTACGGGGGAACAAATTCGGCGGTACACTGAAGCTTTCTTT

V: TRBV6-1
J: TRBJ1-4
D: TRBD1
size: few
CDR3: CASSETGGLGNEKLFF
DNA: TGTGCCAGCAGTGAAACAGGGGGGCTAGGTAATGAAAAACTGTTTTTT

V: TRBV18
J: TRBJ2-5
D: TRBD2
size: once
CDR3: CASSPDGLAGYQETQYF
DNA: TGTGCCAGCTCACCGGACGGACTAGCGGGGTACCAAGAGACCCAGTACTTC

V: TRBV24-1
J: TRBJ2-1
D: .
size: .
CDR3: CATRGDGGYNEQFF
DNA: TGTGCCACCAGGGGGGACGGCGGGTACAATGAGCAGTTCTTC

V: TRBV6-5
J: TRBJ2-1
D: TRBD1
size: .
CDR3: CASSSSGQGYNEQFF
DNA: TGTGCCAGCAGTAGCTCGGGACAGGGTTACAATGAGCAGTTCTTC

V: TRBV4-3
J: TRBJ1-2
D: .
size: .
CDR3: CARSQEERTGGPIGDGYTF
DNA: TGCGCCCGCAGCCAAGAGGAGAGGACGGGGGGACCTATTGGGGATGGCTACACCTTC

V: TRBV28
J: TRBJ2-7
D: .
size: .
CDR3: CASSFSGEYEQYF
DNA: TGTGCCAGCAGTTTTTCAGGGGAATACGAGCAGTACTTC

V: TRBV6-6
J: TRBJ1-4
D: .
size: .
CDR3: CASSYHDGINEKLFF
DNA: TGTGCCAGCAGTTACCATGACGGGATTAATGAAAAACTGTTTTTT

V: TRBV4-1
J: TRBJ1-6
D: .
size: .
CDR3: CASSRQDRDNSPLHF
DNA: TGCGCCAGCAGCCGCCAGGACCGTGATAATTCACCCCTCCACTTT

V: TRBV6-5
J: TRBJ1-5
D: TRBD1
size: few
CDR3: CASSNRQGMRQPQHF
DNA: TGTGCCAGCAGCAACAGACAGGGTATGAGGCAGCCCCAGCATTTT

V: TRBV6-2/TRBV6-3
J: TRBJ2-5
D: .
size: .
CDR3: CASSPNRVRETQYF
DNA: TGTGCCAGCAGCCCCAACAGGGTTCGAGAGACCCAGTACTTC

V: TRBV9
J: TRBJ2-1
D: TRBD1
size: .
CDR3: CASSPKDRVYNEQFF
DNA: TGTGCCAGCAGCCCCAAGGACAGGGTATACAATGAGCAGTTCTTC

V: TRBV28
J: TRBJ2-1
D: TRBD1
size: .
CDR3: CASRPGQVYNEQFF
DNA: TGTGCCAGCAGGCCGGGACAGGTTTACAATGAGCAGTTCTTC

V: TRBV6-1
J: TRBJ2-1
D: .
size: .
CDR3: CASSEAATPLFEQFF
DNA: TGTGCCAGCAGTGAAGCCGCGACCCCCCTTTTTGAGCAGTTCTTC

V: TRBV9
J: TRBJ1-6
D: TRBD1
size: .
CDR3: CASSFKTGGHNSPLHF
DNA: TGTGCCAGCAGCTTTAAGACAGGGGGCCATAATTCACCCCTCCACTTT

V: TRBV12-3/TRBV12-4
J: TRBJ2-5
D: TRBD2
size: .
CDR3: CASGLAGQETQYF
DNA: TGTGCCAGCGGACTAGCGGGGCAGGAGACCCAGTACTTC

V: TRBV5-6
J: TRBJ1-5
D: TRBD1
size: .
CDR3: CASSLGAGGFGQPQHF
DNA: TGTGCCAGCAGCTTGGGAGCAGGGGGGTTCGGTCAGCCCCAGCATTTT

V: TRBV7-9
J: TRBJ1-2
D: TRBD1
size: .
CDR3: CASSGTALAYGYTF
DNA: TGTGCCAGCTCTGGGACAGCTTTGGCCTATGGCTACACCTTC

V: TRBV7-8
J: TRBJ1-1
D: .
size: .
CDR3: CASSLGVGGTEAFF
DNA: TGTGCCAGCAGCTTAGGGGTGGGGGGCACTGAAGCTTTCTTT

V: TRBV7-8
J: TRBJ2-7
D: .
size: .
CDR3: CASSPSWPQYF
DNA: TGTGCCAGCAGCCCGTCCTGGCCGCAGTACTTC

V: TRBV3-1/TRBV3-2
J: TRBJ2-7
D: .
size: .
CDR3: CASSQGVGAYEQYF
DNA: TGTGCCAGCAGCCAAGGCGTAGGGGCCTACGAGCAGTACTTC